The sequence of this TCR beta chain was determined in a study of tumor-infiltrating lymphocytes in localized non-small cell lung cancer. General study points: Only some patients had TCR sequencing, depending on available tissue.

V gave up 0 bases and J gave up 1 base, with 7 bases separating them. Looked up from germline, CDR1 is SGDLS and CDR2 is YYNGEE. The CDR3 consists of 14 residues. Sequencing used immunoSEQ multiplex PCR; TCRdb keeps in-frame clones, though not all of them. Of 10,000 to 15,000 clones detected, 86% appear once; the ten largest clones hold around 8.6%. A remark on this clone: Its specificity is unknown.

Sequencing was performed on lung tumor tissue. The TCR was taken from a human donor with non-small cell lung cancer. This sequence joins TRBV9 and TRBJ1-1, with D hard to call. In DNA, the CDR3 is TGTGCCAGCAGCGTAGAACCGGCGAACACTGAAGCTTTCTTT. This translates into CASSVEPANTEAFF.